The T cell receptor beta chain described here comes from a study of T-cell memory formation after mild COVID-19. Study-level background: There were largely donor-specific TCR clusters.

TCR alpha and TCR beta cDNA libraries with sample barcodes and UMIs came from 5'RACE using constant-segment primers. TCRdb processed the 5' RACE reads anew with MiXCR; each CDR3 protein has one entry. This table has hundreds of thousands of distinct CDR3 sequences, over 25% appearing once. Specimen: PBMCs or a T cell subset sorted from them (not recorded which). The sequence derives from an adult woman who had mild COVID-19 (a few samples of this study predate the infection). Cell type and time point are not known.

Here the CDR3 reads CASSLARGETQYF. CDR3 DNA sequence: TGTGCCAGCAGTTTGGCAAGAGGAGAGACCCAGTACTTC. This chain joins TRBV12-3 or TRBV12-4 and TRBJ2-5; D remains unclear. V was clipped by 3 bases and J by 4 bases, with 9 bases between them. The CDR3 length is 13 residues.